Presented here are 16 T cell receptor beta chains from one specimen sequenced in a study of shared clonotypes between healthy human individuals. The repertoire was sequenced with immunoSEQ multiplex PCR; TCRdb's copy has only in-frame clones and lacks some. Of about 320,000 clones in the sample, 87% are singletons; the top ten hold around 15%. The specimen sequenced was memory CD8+ T cells sorted from blood. The subset here: CD45RO+ cells pooled with CCR7-negative TemRA cells. The receptors were sampled from a man younger than 35 in good health.

In DNA form, the CDR3 reads TGCGCCAGCAGCCAAGCACGAAGAGAAGAGACCCAGTACTTC. Its translation: CASSQARREETQYF. V and J are TRBV5-1 and TRBJ2-5; D gene ambiguous. Germline CDR1 SGHRS, CDR2 YFSETQ. The V gene lost 4 bases and the J gene lost 3 bases, with 13 bases spanning the gap. The CDR3 contains 14 residues.

The chain employs TRBV20-1 and TRBJ2-7, with D tentatively TRBD2 (6 bases). Between the trimmed V and J ends, which lost 6 bases and 0 bases, there was a span of 6 bases. Germline CDR1 reads DFQATT; CDR2 reads SNEGSKA (reference sequence). The CDR3 totals 11 residues. The CDR3 DNA reads TGCAGTGCCGGGAGCTCCTACGAGCAGTACTTC. Translation gives CSAGSSYEQYF.

The chain links TRBV27 to TRBJ2-5, with D maybe TRBD1 (5 bases). This CDR3 spans 15 amino acids. CDR1 and CDR2 from the germline V gene are MNHEY and SMNVEV (reference sequence). V shed 5 bases and J shed 3 bases, with 16 bases lying between them. The CDR3 is CASSQSDGREETQYF. The CDR3 DNA reads as TGTGCCAGCAGTCAATCGGACGGCAGGGAAGAGACCCAGTACTTC.

The CDR3 sequence: CASSDHPGRAAYEQYF. In DNA, the CDR3 is TGTGCCAGCTCCGATCATCCGGGACGGGCGGCCTACGAGCAGTACTTC. This chain links TRBV18 with TRBJ2-7; D possibly matches TRBD1 or TRBD2 (5 bases each). Trimming pared 6 bases from V and 2 bases from J, leaving 20 bases between. The CDR3 length is 16 residues. Per germline, CDR1 KGHSH and CDR2 LQKENI.

The chain uses TRBV29-1 and TRBJ1-4; 11 nucleotides match TRBD1. Germline V gives CDR1 SQVTM, CDR2 ANQGSEA. J lost 6 bases, V lost 2 bases, and 5 bases had no gene match. The CDR3 totals 15 residues. Written as DNA, the CDR3 is TGCAGCGTTGAATACCTGGACAGGGGGCATGAAAAACTGTTTTTT. Protein: CSVEYLDRGHEKLFF.

The chain employs TRBV27 and TRBJ2-7, with 11 bases that match TRBD2. With V trimmed by 6 bases and J by 7 bases, 14 bases remained unmatched. Germline loops: CDR1 MNHEY, CDR2 SMNVEV (reference sequence). This CDR3 region has 16 residues. For the CDR3, the DNA is TGTGCCAGCAGCCTATCCGCACTAGCGGGAGTCTGGGAGCAGTACTTC. It specifies CASSLSALAGVWEQYF.

This sequence joins TRBV10-1 and TRBJ2-2; D gene ambiguous. V dropped 9 bases and J dropped 0 bases, with 8 bases sitting between them. CDR1 and CDR2 (germline): WNHNN, SYGVQD (reference sequence). The length of the CDR3 is 13 residues. DNA for the CDR3: TGCGCCAGTCGAGGCGCGAACACCGGGGAGCTGTTTTTT. Its protein is CASRGANTGELFF.

The rearrangement joins TRBV14 to TRBJ1-1; a weak D match, TRBD1 (5 bases). With 4 bases removed from V and 2 bases from J, the gap between germline ends came to 35 bases. This CDR3 is 22 amino acids long. Germline CDR1 SGHDN, CDR2 FVKESK. CDR3 in DNA: TGTGCCAGCAGCCCTCGAGCCAAAGGGGTCGAGTTTACAGGTAAAATCAACACTGAAGCTTTCTTT. Its translation is CASSPRAKGVEFTGKINTEAFF. The variable domain in full, with the rest retrieved from reference TRBV14 and TRBJ1-1, is EAGVTQFPSHSVIEKGQTVTLRCDPISGHDNLYWYRRVMGKEIKFLLHFVKESKQDESGMPNNRFLAERTGGTYSTLKVQPAELEDSGVYFCASSPRAKGVEFTGKINTEAFFGQGTRLTVV.

CDR3 in DNA: TGCGCCAGCAGCTTGGAGGGCGGTATAGGGGAGACCCAGTACTTC. It encodes CASSLEGGIGETQYF. The chain links TRBV5-1 to TRBJ2-5; the D is unclear. V was pared by 0 bases and J by 5 bases, with 14 bases between. This CDR3 comprises 15 residues. CDR1 and CDR2 (germline): SGHRS, YFSETQ.

The chain employs TRBV15 and TRBJ2-3; D is unresolved. Deletions cut 4 bases from V and 3 bases from J, with 17 bases between. CDR3 length: 16 amino acids. Germline-derived CDR1 and CDR2 are LNHNV and YYDKDF (reference sequence). CDR3 nucleotide sequence: TGTGCCACCAGCAAAGGAAAGGGCCCAACGACAGATACGCAGTATTTT. Its translation: CATSKGKGPTTDTQYF.

V gene TRBV7-9 combines with J gene TRBJ2-1, with TRBD2 identical over 15 bases. CDR1 and CDR2 from the germline V gene are SEHNR and FQNEAQ (reference sequence). Germline trimming cut 8 bases from V and 8 bases from J; bases unmatched to any gene: 4. The CDR3 extends over 14 amino acids. The CDR3 DNA follows: TGTGCCAGCGGGACTAGCGGGGGGAGCTATGAGCAGTTCTTC. Residues: CASGTSGGSYEQFF.

J is TRBJ2-7 and V is TRBV27; TRBD2 is a possible D gene (5 bases). V dropped 7 bases and J dropped 2 bases, with 21 bases sitting between them. CDR3 length equals 16 residues. From germline, CDR1 is MNHEY and CDR2 SMNVEV (reference sequence). The CDR3 coding sequence is TGTGCCAGCACAGGCCTAGTGGCGGGTTCGACCTACGAGCAGTACTTC. Amino acid sequence: CASTGLVAGSTYEQYF.

The chain employs TRBV19 and TRBJ1-2; D gene unclear. The CDR3 is 10 residues long. V dropped 10 bases and J dropped 5 bases, with 8 bases sitting between them. Germline V gives CDR1 LNHDA, CDR2 SQIVND (reference sequence). The CDR3 is CATRLYGYTF. In DNA form, the CDR3 reads TGTGCCACCAGACTGTATGGCTACACCTTC.

The rearrangement uses TRBV4-1 and TRBJ2-7, with 7 nucleotides matching TRBD2. Germline V lookup: CDR1 MGHRA, CDR2 YSYEKL. The length of the CDR3 is 16 residues. With V trimmed by 1 base and J by 2 bases, 8 bases remained unmatched. This CDR3 reads CASSQVPSGAAYEQYF. The DNA for the CDR3 is TGCGCCAGCAGCCAAGTCCCCAGCGGGGCTGCCTACGAGCAGTACTTC.

The sample holds a few counts of this clone. V is TRBV4-3 and J is TRBJ2-7, with 7 bases fitting TRBD2. This CDR3 contains 19 residues. The trim removed 0 bases at V and 2 bases at J, leaving 16 bases unmatched. Germline assignment: CDR1 LGHNA and CDR2 YSLEER. DNA of the CDR3: TGCGCCAGCAGCCAAGAAACGCAACAGTACGGCGGGGGAACCTACGAGCAGTACTTC. Translation: CASSQETQQYGGGTYEQYF.

The chain is built from TRBV7-6 and TRBJ2-5; 12 nucleotides agree with TRBD2. The CDR3 has 15 residues. CDR1 is SGHVS, CDR2 FNYEAQ, per germline. The ends lost 5 bases at V and 0 bases at J; junction bases unmatched: 1. The chain's CDR3 is CASSRTSGDQETQYF. CDR3 coding DNA: TGTGCCAGCAGCCGGACTAGCGGGGACCAAGAGACCCAGTACTTC.